This T cell receptor beta chain comes out of a study of somatic mutations in cytotoxic T cells in rheumatoid arthritis. For the study at large: Certain V beta antibody-stained T-cell populations, V beta1+ cells sequenced for TCRB among them, were flow-sorted to nearly 100% purity.

Data came from immunoSEQ multiplex PCR; TCRdb stores just in-frame clones and leaves some out. Of roughly 20,000 clones listed, over 75% were seen once; the top ten hold 14%. Concerning this clone itself: Antigen unknown.

Study-wide results and limits: Rheumatoid arthritis patients showed slight TRBV07 underrepresentation, and this was not adjusted for multiple comparisons. Measurement of CD8+ T-cell clonality revealed no significant difference between rheumatoid arthritis patients and age-matched healthy controls.

Trimming removed 5 bases from V and 8 bases from J; junction bases left unmatched: 8. This CDR3 spans 14 amino acids. Per the germline V gene, CDR1 is GTSNPN and CDR2 is SVGIG (reference sequence). The specimen sequenced was CD8+ T cells sorted from blood. The chain links TRBV30 to TRBJ1-4, with TRBD1 matching over 10 bases. This sequence originates from an adult with rheumatoid arthritis. The CDR3 protein is CAWCLTGGKEKLFF. Written as DNA, the CDR3 is TGTGCCTGGTGTCTGACAGGGGGCAAAGAAAAACTGTTTTTT.